Given below is one T cell receptor (beta chain) in context. What it recognizes is unknown. This record belongs to a study of stem cell transplantation in POMP-related autoinflammatory disease. Study summary: Through one year post-transplant, neutrophils and platelets were 100% of graft donor origin. Regarding the study as a whole: PRAID patients trended toward lower TRB diversity and higher clonality in all analyzed T-cell subsets. In PRAID patients, the number of distinct TRB V-J gene pairings was restricted.

Assay: immunoSEQ multiplex PCR; the TCRdb copy retains only in-frame clones and omits some. The repertoire consists of over 60,000 clones, with approximately 90% occurring once and the leading ten covering 0.5% to 0.75%. The germline V gene has CDR1 SGHRS and CDR2 YFSETQ. V gave up 0 bases and J gave up 4 bases, with 8 bases separating them. The CDR3 is 14 amino acids. The sequence was collected from a human patient with POMP-related autoinflammation and immune dysregulation (PRAID). Some of the T cells might come from the graft donor. Sequenced material: CD4+ T cells from PBMCs, taken after stem cell transplantation. The chain links TRBV5-1 to TRBJ2-1; possibly TRBD2 for D (5 bases). The CDR3 DNA reads TGCGCCAGCAGCTTGGGAAGAGGGTACAATGAGCAGTTCTTC. The encoded protein is CASSLGRGYNEQFF.